The rows below give T cell receptor beta chains drawn from one sample of a study of CD8+ T cells in alopecia areata. The assay was immunoSEQ multiplex PCR, and TCRdb's table has in-frame clones only and misses some. The sample records approximately 150,000 clones, about 72% being singletons. The sample consisted of CD8+ T cells sorted from blood, taken at week 0. The receptors come from a human donor with alopecia areata. Both conserved end residues are part of each CDR3. Fields, in order: V gene, clone size, J gene, CDR3 protein. Expanded clones are given a class, and other clones once, few, many or no size at all.

V: TRBV30
size: -
J: TRBJ1-2
CDR3: CAWSDGTGTGGYTF

V: TRBV27
size: -
J: TRBJ2-7
CDR3: CASRLYRDSREQYF

V: TRBV28
size: -
J: TRBJ1-1
CDR3: CASSLLDRGQEGHGEAFF

V: TRBV4-1
size: -
J: TRBJ2-7
CDR3: CASSLGTGGDEQYF

V: TRBV27
size: -
J: TRBJ2-7
CDR3: CASSRWTGTDDEQYF

V: TRBV9
size: -
J: TRBJ1-1
CDR3: CASSVVGTEAFF

V: TRBV2
size: few
J: TRBJ2-2
CDR3: CASSAQFGGGELFF

V: TRBV10-3
size: -
J: TRBJ2-5
CDR3: CAIAPGQGERQETQYF

V: TRBV7-3
size: -
J: TRBJ1-1
CDR3: CASSFAGAEAFF

V: TRBV28
size: -
J: TRBJ2-2
CDR3: CASTTQYTGELFF

V: TRBV5-1
size: -
J: TRBJ1-4
CDR3: CASSQILARDEKLFF

V: TRBV6-5
size: -
J: TRBJ2-3
CDR3: CASSYSSADTQYF

V: TRBV19
size: -
J: TRBJ1-2
CDR3: CASSMDLSYGYTF

V: TRBV5-1
size: -
J: TRBJ2-7
CDR3: CASRADRGYEQYF

V: TRBV11-1
size: -
J: TRBJ2-1
CDR3: CASSFTSGEEFF

V: TRBV5-1
size: -
J: TRBJ2-2
CDR3: CASSNGPWGTGELFF

V: TRBV2
size: -
J: TRBJ2-5
CDR3: CASRPRGGIGETQYF

V: TRBV30
size: -
J: TRBJ2-7
CDR3: CAWTSSREQYF

V: TRBV7-9
size: -
J: TRBJ2-3
CDR3: CASSSDRVTQYF

V: TRBV7-9
size: once
J: TRBJ1-2
CDR3: CASSTDLWANYGYTF

V: TRBV2
size: -
J: TRBJ2-1
CDR3: CASSEVESSYNEQFF

V: TRBV18
size: -
J: TRBJ2-3
CDR3: CASSPRQERRNTQYF

V: TRBV15
size: -
J: TRBJ2-3
CDR3: CATSRVPRGSTDTQYF

V: TRBV14
size: -
J: TRBJ2-7
CDR3: CASSQEDYEQYF

V: TRBV4-1
size: -
J: TRBJ1-2
CDR3: CASSQVPGDEAYGYTF

V: TRBV27
size: -
J: TRBJ2-7
CDR3: CASSLRGGGREQYF

V: TRBV5-1
size: -
J: TRBJ2-1
CDR3: CASSLASGQFF

V: TRBV9
size: -
J: TRBJ2-1
CDR3: CASSSRTSGGFYNEQFF

V: TRBV2
size: -
J: TRBJ2-1
CDR3: CATGRDRGYNEQFF

V: TRBV19
size: -
J: TRBJ1-4
CDR3: CASSIVSFRGGEKLFF

V: TRBV5-1
size: -
J: TRBJ2-7
CDR3: CASSLSSGASYEQYF

V: TRBV7-9
size: once
J: TRBJ1-4
CDR3: CASSESTGVNEKLFF

V: TRBV10-3
size: -
J: TRBJ2-7
CDR3: CATATSYEQYF

V: TRBV2
size: -
J: TRBJ1-2
CDR3: CASSESRDSYYYGYTF

V: TRBV6-6
size: -
J: TRBJ1-2
CDR3: CATRVGHGYTF

V: TRBV27
size: once
J: TRBJ2-1
CDR3: CASTRGVPSYNEQFF